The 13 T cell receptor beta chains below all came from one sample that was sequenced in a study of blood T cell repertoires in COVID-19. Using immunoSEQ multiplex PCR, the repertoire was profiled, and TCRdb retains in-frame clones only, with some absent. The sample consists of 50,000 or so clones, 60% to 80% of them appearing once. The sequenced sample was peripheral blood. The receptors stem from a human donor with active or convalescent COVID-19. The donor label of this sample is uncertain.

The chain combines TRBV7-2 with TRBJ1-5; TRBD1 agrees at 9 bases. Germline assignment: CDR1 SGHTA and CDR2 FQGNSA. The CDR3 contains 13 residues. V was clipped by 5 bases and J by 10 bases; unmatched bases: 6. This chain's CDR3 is CASSNRDRAPQHF. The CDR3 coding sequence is TGTGCCAGCAGCAACCGGGACAGGGCCCCCCAGCATTTT.

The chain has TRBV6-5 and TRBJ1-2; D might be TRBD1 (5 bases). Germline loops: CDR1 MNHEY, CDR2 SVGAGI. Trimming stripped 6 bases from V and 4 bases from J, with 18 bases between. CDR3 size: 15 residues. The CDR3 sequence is CASSSILRGTYGYTF. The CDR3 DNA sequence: TGTGCCAGCAGCAGTATCCTCCGGGGGACCTATGGCTACACCTTC.

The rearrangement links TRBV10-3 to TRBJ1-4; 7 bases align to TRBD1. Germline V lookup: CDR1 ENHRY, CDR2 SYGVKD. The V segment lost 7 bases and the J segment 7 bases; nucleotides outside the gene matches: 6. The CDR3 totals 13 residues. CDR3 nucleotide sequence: TGTGCCATCACTGGGACAGTGGGTGAAAAACTGTTTTTT. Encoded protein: CAITGTVGEKLFF.

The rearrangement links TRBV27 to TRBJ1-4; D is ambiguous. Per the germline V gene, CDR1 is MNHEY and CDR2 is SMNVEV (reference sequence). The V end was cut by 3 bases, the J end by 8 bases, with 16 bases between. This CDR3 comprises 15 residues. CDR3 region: CASSFSPEGREKLFF. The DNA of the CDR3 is TGTGCCAGCAGTTTTAGCCCCGAAGGGAGAGAAAAACTGTTTTTT. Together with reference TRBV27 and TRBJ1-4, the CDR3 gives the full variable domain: EAQVTQNPRYLITVTGKKLTVTCSQNMNHEYMSWYRQDPGLGLRQIYYSMNVEVTDKGDVPEGYKVSRKEKRNFPLILESPSPNQTSLYFCASSFSPEGREKLFFGSGTQLSVL.

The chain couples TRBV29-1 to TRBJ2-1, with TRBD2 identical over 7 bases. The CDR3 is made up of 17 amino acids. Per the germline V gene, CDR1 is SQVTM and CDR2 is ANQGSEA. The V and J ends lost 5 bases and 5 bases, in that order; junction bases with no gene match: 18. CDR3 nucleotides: TGCAGCGTTCAACCCGGGGCGCCTCGGAGCGGGAACAATGAGCAGTTCTTC. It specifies CSVQPGAPRSGNNEQFF.

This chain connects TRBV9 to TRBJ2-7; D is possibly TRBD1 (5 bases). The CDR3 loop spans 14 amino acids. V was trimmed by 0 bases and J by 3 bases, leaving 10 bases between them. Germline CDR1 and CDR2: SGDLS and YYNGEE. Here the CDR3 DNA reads TGTGCCAGCAGCGTAGAGACAGCGAGCTACGAGCAGTACTTC. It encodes CASSVETASYEQYF.

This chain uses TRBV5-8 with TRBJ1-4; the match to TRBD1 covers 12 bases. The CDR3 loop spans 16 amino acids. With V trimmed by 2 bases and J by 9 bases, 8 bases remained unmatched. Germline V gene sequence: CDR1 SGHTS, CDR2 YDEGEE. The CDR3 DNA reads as TGTGCCAGCAGCTTCTCTCCGGGACAGGGGGCGAAAAAACTGTTTTTT. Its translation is CASSFSPGQGAKKLFF.

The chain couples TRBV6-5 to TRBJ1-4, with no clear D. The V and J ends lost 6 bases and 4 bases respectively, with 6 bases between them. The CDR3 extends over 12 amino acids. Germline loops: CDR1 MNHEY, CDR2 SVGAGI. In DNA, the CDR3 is TGTGCCAGCAGGCGGGATAATGAAAAACTGTTTTTT. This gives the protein CASRRDNEKLFF.

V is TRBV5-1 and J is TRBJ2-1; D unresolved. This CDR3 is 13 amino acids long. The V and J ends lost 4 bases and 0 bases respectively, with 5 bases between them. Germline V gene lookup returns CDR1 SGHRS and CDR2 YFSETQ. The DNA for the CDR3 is TGCGCCAGCAGCGAGGACTCCTACAATGAGCAGTTCTTC. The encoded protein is CASSEDSYNEQFF. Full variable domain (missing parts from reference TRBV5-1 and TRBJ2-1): KAGVTQTPRYLIKTRGQQVTLSCSPISGHRSVSWYQQTPGQGLQFLFEYFSETQRNKGNFPGRFSGRQFSNSRSEMNVSTLELGDSALYLCASSEDSYNEQFFGPGTRLTVL.

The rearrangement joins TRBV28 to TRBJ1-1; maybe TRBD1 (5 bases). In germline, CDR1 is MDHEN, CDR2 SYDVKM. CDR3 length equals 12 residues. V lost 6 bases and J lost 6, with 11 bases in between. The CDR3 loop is CASRGGVPEAFF. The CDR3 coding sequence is TGTGCCAGCAGAGGAGGGGTACCTGAAGCTTTCTTT.

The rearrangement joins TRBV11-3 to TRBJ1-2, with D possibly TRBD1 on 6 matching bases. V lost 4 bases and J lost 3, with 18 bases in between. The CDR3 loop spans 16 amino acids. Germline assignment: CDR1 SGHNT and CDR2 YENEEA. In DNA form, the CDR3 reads TGTGCCAGCAGCTCTTTCGGGGGGGCGGGAGACTATGGCTACACCTTC. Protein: CASSSFGGAGDYGYTF.

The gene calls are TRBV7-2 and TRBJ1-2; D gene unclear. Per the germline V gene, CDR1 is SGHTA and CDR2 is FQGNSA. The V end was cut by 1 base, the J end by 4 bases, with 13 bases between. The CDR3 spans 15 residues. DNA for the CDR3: TGTGCCAGCAGCTTAGTTCGGCAGGCCTTCTATGGCTACACCTTC. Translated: CASSLVRQAFYGYTF.

CDR3 loop: CASSGFRGYQFF. The CDR3 coding sequence is TGTGCCAGCAGTGGTTTCAGGGGGTATCAGTTCTTC. The rearrangement links TRBV6-6 to TRBJ2-1; 7 bases fit TRBD1. The CDR3 contains 12 residues. The trim removed 5 bases at V and 13 bases at J, leaving 8 bases unmatched. Germline V lookup: CDR1 MNHNY, CDR2 SVGAGI (reference sequence).